What follows are 20 T cell receptor beta chains derived from one specimen sequenced in a study of CD8 T cell repertoires and HIV-1 epitope variants. Produced via immunoSEQ multiplex PCR; TCRdb's table is partial and in-frame only. There are approximately 90,000 clones in the sample; more than 65% occur only once, and about 26% lies in the top ten. Sequenced input: uncultured baseline CD8+ T cells from peripheral blood mononuclear cells (PBMCs). All receptors come from a male donor with HIV.

This rearrangement joins TRBV5-6 to TRBJ1-2, with 12 bases lining up with TRBD1. J was trimmed by 5 bases and V by 2 bases; bases with no gene match: 7. This CDR3 has 16 residues. Germline-derived CDR1 and CDR2 are SGHDT and YYEEEE. CDR3 in amino acids: CASSLQGTGGEYGYTF. The CDR3 nucleotides are TGTGCCAGCAGCTTACAGGGGACAGGGGGCGAGTATGGCTACACCTTC.

V gene TRBV10-3 combines with J gene TRBJ2-7; 12 bases line up with TRBD1. The V gene's germline CDR1 is ENHRY and CDR2 SYGVKD. The CDR3 spans 18 residues. V shed 4 bases and J 5 bases; nucleotides not matched to a gene: 15. The CDR3 loop is CAISGRGQGADFENEQYF. The CDR3 region has the DNA TGTGCCATCAGTGGGCGGGGACAGGGGGCGGATTTTGAGAACGAGCAGTACTTC.

The chain couples TRBV5-1 to TRBJ2-5; 10 nucleotides line up with TRBD2. The J segment lost 3 bases and the V segment lost 4 bases, leaving 6 bases of the junction unmatched. Looked up from germline, CDR1 is SGHRS and CDR2 is YFSETQ. This CDR3 comprises 15 residues. CDR3 in amino acids: CASSKVLAGEETQYF. The CDR3 nucleotides read TGCGCCAGCAGCAAGGTCCTAGCGGGGGAAGAGACCCAGTACTTC.

J is TRBJ2-7 and V is TRBV5-6; 13 bases align to TRBD2. The CDR3 spans 15 residues. Germline V gene sequence: CDR1 SGHDT, CDR2 YYEEEE. V gave up 4 bases and J gave up 3 bases; unmatched junction bases: 4. The CDR3 DNA sequence: TGTGCCAGCAGCGGGGGACTAGCGGGACTCTACGAGCAGTACTTC. This gives the protein CASSGGLAGLYEQYF.

A remark on this clone: Other DNA sequences in this specimen translate into the identical CDR3. The chain employs TRBV7-2 and TRBJ2-7; D ambiguous. CDR3 size: 12 residues. CDR1 and CDR2 from the germline V gene are SGHTA and FQGNSA. Between the trimmed V and J ends, which lost 1 base and 4 bases, there was a span of 5 bases. The CDR3 DNA reads TGTGCCAGCAGCTTAGTCGGTTACGAGCAGTACTTC. Translating it yields CASSLVGYEQYF.

In this sample, this clone turned up once. The chain couples TRBV6-1 to TRBJ1-5; TRBD1 is a possible D gene (6 bases). The CDR3 extends over 14 amino acids. V was clipped by 6 bases and J by 2 bases, with 11 bases between them. Germline V gives CDR1 MNHNS, CDR2 SASEGT. CDR3 coding DNA: TGTGCCAGCAGCACTGCAGGGGGCAATCAGCCCCAGCATTTT. Residues: CASSTAGGNQPQHF.

The V and J genes are TRBV7-9 and TRBJ1-5; TRBD1 agrees at 9 bases. V gave up 1 base and J gave up 4 bases; unmatched junction bases: 8. The germline gives CDR1 SEHNR, CDR2 FQNEAQ (reference sequence). There are 17 residues in the CDR3. The CDR3 reads CASSLGLDRGRNQPQHF. The CDR3 coding sequence is TGTGCCAGCAGCTTAGGCCTGGACAGGGGACGGAATCAGCCCCAGCATTTT.

The gene calls are TRBV19 and TRBJ2-3, with a possible D match to TRBD2 (5 bases). Trimming took off 10 bases at V and 8 bases at J, with 13 bases between the two ends. The CDR3 runs to 11 residues. Germline CDR1 reads LNHDA; CDR2 reads SQIVND (reference sequence). This CDR3 reads CATLNGVTQYF. The CDR3 DNA sequence: TGTGCCACCCTGAACGGGGTTACGCAGTATTTT. Full variable domain (rest looked up from reference TRBV19 and TRBJ2-3): DGGITQSPKYLFRKEGQNVTLSCEQNLNHDAMYWYRQDPGQGLRLIYYSQIVNDFQKGDIAEGYSVSREKKESFPLTVTSAQKNPTAFYLCATLNGVTQYFGPGTRLTVL.

The chain has TRBV5-5 and TRBJ1-2; D is ambiguous. The CDR3 runs to 11 residues. V shed 4 bases and J shed 7 bases, with 8 bases lying between them. Germline V gene lookup returns CDR1 SGHKS and CDR2 YYEKEE (reference sequence). CDR3 nucleotide sequence: TGTGCCAGCAGCGGAGAAGTTGGCTACACCTTC. As protein: CASSGEVGYTF.

This clone showed up just a few times. The V and J genes are TRBV30 and TRBJ2-1, with 11 bases matching TRBD2. The CDR3 is made up of 15 amino acids. Germline lookup yields CDR1 GTSNPN and CDR2 SVGIG (reference sequence). Trimming took 3 bases from V and 4 from J; bases not matched to a gene: 5. The CDR3 nucleotides are TGTGCCTGGAGCCCCACTAGCGGGGGTTACAATGAGCAGTTCTTC. It codes for CAWSPTSGGYNEQFF.

This chain uses TRBV29-1 with TRBJ1-1; a possible D gene is TRBD1 (5 bases). The CDR3 runs to 13 residues. Trimming cost V 4 bases and J 2 bases, with 11 bases left between them. CDR1 and CDR2 (germline): SQVTM, ANQGSEA. DNA of the CDR3: TGCAGCGTTGCCTGGGGGGTAAACACTGAAGCTTTCTTT. It specifies CSVAWGVNTEAFF.

V and J are TRBV5-1 and TRBJ2-3, with 8 bases aligning to TRBD2. From germline, CDR1 is SGHRS and CDR2 YFSETQ. The CDR3 has 16 amino acids. V was clipped by 1 base and J by 4 bases; unmatched bases: 8. The CDR3 DNA follows: TGCGCCAGCAGCTTGAGTACGGGGGGGCGTGCAGATACGCAGTATTTT. This encodes CASSLSTGGRADTQYF.

V gene TRBV28 combines with J gene TRBJ2-7, with D possibly being TRBD1 (6 bases). The V and J ends lost 8 bases and 4 bases respectively, with 12 bases between them. The germline V gene encodes CDR1 MDHEN and CDR2 SYDVKM. The CDR3 sequence is 12 residues long. CDR3 in DNA: TGTGCCAGCTGGGCAGACAGGTACGAGCAGTACTTC. Translated, it gives CASWADRYEQYF.

The V and J genes are TRBV6-6 and TRBJ2-7; the D is unclear. The CDR3 extends over 13 amino acids. Germline-derived CDR1 and CDR2 are MNHNY and SVGAGI (reference sequence). Trimming took off 7 bases at V and 0 bases at J, with 10 bases between the two ends. CDR3 DNA: TGTGCCAGCACCAAGGTTAGCTCCTACGAGCAGTACTTC. Translating it yields CASTKVSSYEQYF.

This clone was observed many times. V gene TRBV9 combines with J gene TRBJ1-6, with a possible D match to TRBD1 (5 bases). In germline, CDR1 is SGDLS, CDR2 YYNGEE. V gave up 4 bases and J gave up 6 bases, with 11 bases separating them. The CDR3 is made up of 14 amino acids. The DNA of the CDR3 is TGTGCCAGCAGCTTAGGGGTGCCTAATTCACCCCTCCACTTT. Protein: CASSLGVPNSPLHF. The full variable domain, rest sourced from reference TRBV9 and TRBJ1-6, is DSGVTQTPKHLITATGQRVTLRCSPRSGDLSVYWYQQSLDQGLQFLIQYYNGEERAKGNILERFSAQQFPDLHSELNLSSLELGDSALYFCASSLGVPNSPLHFGNGTRLTVT.

This clone appeared a few times. The chain joins TRBV28 to TRBJ2-7; 9 positions agree with TRBD1. This CDR3 is 14 amino acids long. Germline values: CDR1 MDHEN, CDR2 SYDVKM. V dropped 9 bases and J dropped 5; count of bases not matched to a gene: 11. In DNA, the CDR3 is TGTGCCAGTGCCTCCGGGACAGGGATCCACGAGCAGTACTTC. Its protein product is CASASGTGIHEQYF.

J is TRBJ2-1 and V is TRBV29-1; 14 bases map to TRBD2. V was clipped by 7 bases and J by 8 bases; unmatched bases: 7. Germline assignment: CDR1 SQVTM and CDR2 ANQGSEA. The CDR3 runs to 14 residues. The CDR3: CSAAGTSGGDEQFF. For the CDR3, the DNA is TGCAGCGCTGCCGGGACTAGCGGGGGCGATGAGCAGTTCTTC.

V is TRBV7-2 and J is TRBJ2-7, with 8 bases identical to TRBD1. This CDR3 contains 15 residues. Losses at the gene ends were 1 base for V and 3 bases for J; bases not matched to a gene: 5. The germline V gene has CDR1 SGHTA and CDR2 FQGNSA. The CDR3 loop is CASSLDAGGVYEQYF. The DNA of the CDR3 is TGTGCCAGCAGCTTAGATGCAGGGGGCGTCTACGAGCAGTACTTC.

This chain joins TRBV9 and TRBJ1-2, with D unclear. Trimming took off 0 bases at V and 4 bases at J, with 13 bases between the two ends. Per germline, CDR1 SGDLS and CDR2 YYNGEE. The CDR3 loop spans 15 amino acids. DNA of the CDR3: TGTGCCAGCAGCGTAGACGGAGGGAGTAGCTATGGCTACACCTTC. It yields the protein CASSVDGGSSYGYTF.

This clone has just a few counts. The CDR3, as DNA: TGTGCCAGCAGCTTAGTAGCGGGAGATAGCAACGAGCAGTACTTC. Translated, it gives CASSLVAGDSNEQYF. V is TRBV7-6 and J is TRBJ2-7; 9 bases match TRBD2. CDR3 length equals 15 residues. The trim removed 1 base at V and 5 bases at J, leaving 6 bases unmatched. Germline CDR1 and CDR2: SGHVS and FNYEAQ. Full variable domain (rest looked up from reference TRBV7-6 and TRBJ2-7): GAGVSQSPRYKVTKRGQDVALRCDPISGHVSLYWYRQALGQGPEFLTYFNYEAQQDKSGLPNDRFSAERPEGSISTLTIQRTEQRDSAMYRCASSLVAGDSNEQYFGPGTRLTVT.